What follows are 20 T cell receptor beta chains derived from one specimen sequenced in a study of Graves' ophthalmopathy and Graves' hyperthyroidism. Amplification targeted the TCR beta CDR3 regions, with RNA transcripts as the source material. A first-round RT-PCR used HTBI primers, followed by a second-round multiplex PCR. TCRdb recomputed calls from the multiplex PCR reads with MiXCR, one row per CDR3 protein. The repertoire includes about 400,000 distinct CDR3 sequences, 15% of them detected once, and 7% sits in the top ten. Material for sequencing was peripheral blood. Receptors originate from a young woman with stable Graves' hyperthyroidism.

The chain uses TRBV11-2 and TRBJ1-1, with D possibly being TRBD1 (5 bases). The V gene lost 1 base and the J gene lost 2 bases, with 14 bases spanning the gap. Germline V lookup: CDR1 SGHAT, CDR2 FQNNGV. The CDR3 is 16 residues long. The CDR3 region has the DNA TGTGCCAGCAGCTTAGGACAGATAATTACAAACACTGAAGCTTTCTTT. Translating gives CASSLGQIITNTEAFF.

There are many counts of this clonotype. The chain employs TRBV7-2 and TRBJ2-7, with 9 bases matching TRBD2. With 2 bases clipped from V and 6 bases from J, the junction kept 11 bases outside the gene matches. CDR3 size: 16 residues. The V gene's germline CDR1 is SGHTA and CDR2 FQGNSA. The CDR3 here is CASSLIAGVRTVEQYF. The CDR3 DNA follows: TGTGCCAGCAGCTTAATAGCGGGGGTCCGCACCGTCGAGCAGTACTTC.

This clonotype was recorded many times. V is TRBV20-1 and J is TRBJ2-2; tentatively, D is TRBD1 (6 bases). The germline V and J ends were trimmed by 6 bases and 3 bases, with 17 bases remaining between them. The CDR3 is made up of 15 amino acids. Germline CDR1 reads DFQATT; CDR2 reads SNEGSKA (reference sequence). The CDR3 bases are TGCAGTGCCAGCCCCGGTAGGGGGTACACCGGGGAGCTGTTTTTT. Its translation: CSASPGRGYTGELFF.

The table lists this clonotype with many counts. The chain has TRBV10-3 and TRBJ1-1, with 7 bases identical to TRBD1. This CDR3 has 14 amino acids. The V gene's germline CDR1 is ENHRY and CDR2 SYGVKD. The V and J ends lost 10 bases and 1 base, in that order; junction bases with no gene match: 9. The CDR3 DNA follows: TGTGCCACCGAAAATCGGGACAGGAACACTGAAGCTTTCTTT. This codes for CATENRDRNTEAFF.

There are many counts of this clonotype. The gene calls are TRBV7-2 and TRBJ2-7; no firm D call. The V end was cut by 2 bases, the J end by 4 bases, with 6 bases between. The CDR3 consists of 12 residues. Per the germline V gene, CDR1 is SGHTA and CDR2 is FQGNSA. Here the CDR3 DNA reads TGTGCCAGCAGCTTAAACGAATACGAGCAGTACTTC. Its protein is CASSLNEYEQYF.

This clonotype was observed a single time. This chain uses TRBV27 with TRBJ2-7; TRBD2 agrees at 8 bases. V gave up 6 bases and J gave up 4 bases; unmatched junction bases: 8. CDR3 length equals 14 residues. Germline V gene data show CDR1 as MNHEY and CDR2 as SMNVEV (reference sequence). CDR3 coding DNA: TGTGCCAGCAGCTACGGGACTAGGGGTTACGAGCAGTACTTC. The encoded protein is CASSYGTRGYEQYF.

Only a few counts were recorded for this clonotype. CDR3 coding DNA: TGTGCCAGCAGCCCGGAGGTCTCGGGGACAGGCGTATATGGCTACACCTTC. This gives the protein CASSPEVSGTGVYGYTF. The chain uses TRBV4-2 and TRBJ1-2; 8 bases agree with TRBD1. The CDR3 has 17 residues. Germline-derived CDR1 and CDR2 are LGHNA and YNFKEQ. Trimming took 4 bases from V and 5 from J; bases not matched to a gene: 15.

Remarks on this clonotype: At one end the junction does not follow the germline gene, possibly because of a read error. The chain uses TRBV12-3 or TRBV12-4 and TRBJ1-3; possibly TRBD1 for D (6 bases). The CDR3 is 14 amino acids. CDR3 amino acids: CASSVAGAGNTICF. Written as DNA, the CDR3 is TGTGCCAGCAGTGTAGCAGGGGCAGGAAACACCATATGTTTT.

The chain links TRBV5-1 to TRBJ2-7, with 8 bases identical to TRBD2. The germline V gene encodes CDR1 SGHRS and CDR2 YFSETQ. V dropped 0 bases and J dropped 4; count of bases not matched to a gene: 9. The length of the CDR3 is 16 residues. CDR3 DNA: TGCGCCAGCAGCTTGGCGGGCGGGGGGCTCATTTACGAGCAGTACTTC. This translates into CASSLAGGGLIYEQYF.

This clonotype was recorded many times. The chain links TRBV9 to TRBJ2-7, with TRBD1 matching 10 bases. CDR3 length equals 16 residues. The V segment lost 4 bases and the J segment 4 bases; nucleotides outside the gene matches: 11. Germline V CDR1 and CDR2: SGDLS, YYNGEE. The CDR3 is CASSPQGTGDRYEQYF. The CDR3 DNA sequence: TGTGCCAGCAGCCCCCAGGGGACAGGGGATCGTTACGAGCAGTACTTC.

Of note for this clonotype: A much larger clonotype is one base distant, so this may be a read error. The CDR3 DNA reads TGCAGCGCCATGGCTAGCGGGGGGCTGGAGCAGTACGTC. It codes for CSAMASGGLEQYV. The chain couples TRBV29-1 to TRBJ2-7; 11 bases agree with TRBD2. J gave up 7 bases and V 7 bases, and 9 bases lay outside the gene matches. The V gene's germline CDR1 is SQVTM and CDR2 ANQGSEA. The CDR3 extends over 13 amino acids.

This clonotype was recorded once. It may be a read error: a sequence one base away is much more abundant. The chain carries TRBV7-3 and TRBJ2-2, with D maybe TRBD2 (5 bases). The CDR3 contains 15 residues. In germline, CDR1 is SGHTA, CDR2 FQGTGA. The CDR3 coding sequence is TGTGCCAGCAGCCGAGAACTAGGGAACACCGGGGAGCTGTGTTTT. Residues: CASSRELGNTGELCF.

The sample holds a few counts of this clonotype. The V call is TRBV19, the J call TRBJ1-6; D gene ambiguous. Germline V lookup: CDR1 LNHDA, CDR2 SQIVND (reference sequence). The V gene lost 0 bases and the J gene lost 0 bases, with 6 bases spanning the gap. CDR3 length equals 16 residues. The CDR3 protein is CASSIEQRSYNSPLHF. The DNA for the CDR3 is TGTGCCAGTAGTATAGAACAGCGCTCCTATAATTCACCCCTCCACTTT.

This clonotype was counted ten times or more. The V call is TRBV2, the J call TRBJ1-5; 8 bases line up with TRBD1. The CDR3 is made up of 14 amino acids. CDR1 and CDR2 (germline): SNHLY, FYNNEI. V lost 7 bases to trimming and J lost 1 base; unmatched junction nucleotides: 3. The CDR3 spells CASTRTGSNQPQHF. CDR3 DNA: TGTGCCAGCACCCGGACAGGGAGCAATCAGCCCCAGCATTTT.

The table lists this clonotype with a few counts. The chain links TRBV5-1 to TRBJ2-7; D could derive from TRBD1 or TRBD2 (5 bases each). Germline values: CDR1 SGHRS, CDR2 YFSETQ. The CDR3 is made up of 16 amino acids. V gave up 0 bases and J gave up 6 bases, with 19 bases separating them. The CDR3 loop is CASSLAYRKEASEQYF. The CDR3 DNA reads as TGCGCCAGCAGCTTGGCCTACAGGAAGGAGGCTTCCGAGCAGTACTTC.

This clonotype was counted ten times or more. CDR3 sequence (DNA): TGTGCCAGCAGTACCGACGGGCTCACCTACGAGCAGTACTTC. Protein sequence: CASSTDGLTYEQYF. This sequence joins TRBV6-5 and TRBJ2-7, with D hard to call. There are 14 residues in the CDR3. Per germline, CDR1 MNHEY and CDR2 SVGAGI. Trimming took 5 bases from V and 2 from J, leaving 13 bases between them.

This clonotype was detected many times. The V gene is TRBV12-3 or TRBV12-4, the J gene TRBJ2-7, with 8 bases that match TRBD2. The V and J ends lost 0 bases and 6 bases, in that order; junction bases with no gene match: 13. The CDR3 spans 17 residues. CDR3 in amino acids: CASSLATRRRRGGEQYF. The DNA for the CDR3 is TGTGCCAGCAGTTTAGCGACCCGGAGGCGCCGGGGGGGCGAGCAGTACTTC.

This clonotype was recorded at least ten times. V gene TRBV12-3 or TRBV12-4 combines with J gene TRBJ1-6, with D possibly TRBD1 on 6 matching bases. Trimming pared 2 bases from V and 6 bases from J, leaving 11 bases between. The CDR3 is 15 amino acids. For the CDR3, the DNA is TGTGCCAGCAGTTTAAAGGGCAGGGGTAATTCACCCCTCCACTTT. It yields the protein CASSLKGRGNSPLHF.

This clonotype was counted at least ten times. The chain uses TRBV5-1 and TRBJ2-7; 12 bases map to TRBD2. Trimming removed 4 bases from V and 0 bases from J; junction bases left unmatched: 8. There are 17 residues in the CDR3. Germline CDR1 SGHRS, CDR2 YFSETQ. CDR3 amino acids: CASSLGLAGIASYEQYF. The CDR3 DNA sequence: TGCGCCAGCAGCCTCGGACTAGCGGGGATTGCCTCCTACGAGCAGTACTTC. The complete variable domain, with remaining parts taken from reference TRBV5-1 and TRBJ2-7, reads KAGVTQTPRYLIKTRGQQVTLSCSPISGHRSVSWYQQTPGQGLQFLFEYFSETQRNKGNFPGRFSGRQFSNSRSEMNVSTLELGDSALYLCASSLGLAGIASYEQYFGPGTRLTVT.

There are many counts of this clonotype. The chain employs TRBV6-1 and TRBJ1-6, with 7 positions matching TRBD1. V lost 2 bases to trimming and J lost 7 bases; unmatched junction nucleotides: 2. This CDR3 is 14 amino acids long. CDR1 and CDR2 (germline): MNHNS, SASEGT. DNA of the CDR3: TGTGCCAGCAGTGAAACAGGGGAGAATTCACCCCTCCACTTT. It encodes CASSETGENSPLHF.